These 31 T cell receptor beta chains were all obtained from the same sample, sequenced in a study of shared clonotypes between healthy human individuals. The protocol was immunoSEQ multiplex PCR, while the TCRdb copy is restricted to in-frame clones and leaves out a portion. The sample yields roughly 500,000 clones, less than 80% seen once. Material: PBMCs. All receptors derive from a woman aged 40 to 50 in good health. Some clones in this sample may be carry-over from other donors' samples.

The chain combines TRBV19 with TRBJ2-2; D is perhaps TRBD2 (6 bases). Germline V CDR1 and CDR2: LNHDA, SQIVND (reference sequence). The CDR3 contains 15 residues. The germline V and J ends were trimmed by 0 bases and 6 bases, with 11 bases remaining between them. The CDR3 protein is CASSIDGWGAGELFF. CDR3 DNA sequence: TGTGCCAGTAGTATAGATGGTTGGGGGGCCGGGGAGCTGTTTTTT. The whole variable domain, filled in from reference TRBV19 and TRBJ2-2, reads DGGITQSPKYLFRKEGQNVTLSCEQNLNHDAMYWYRQDPGQGLRLIYYSQIVNDFQKGDIAEGYSVSREKKESFPLTVTSAQKNPTAFYLCASSIDGWGAGELFFGEGSRLTVL.

The chain carries TRBV25-1 and TRBJ1-2; 10 bases match TRBD1. The V gene's germline CDR1 is MGHDK and CDR2 SYGVNS. Trimming cost V 4 bases and J 8 bases; bases outside gene matches: 4. The CDR3 is 13 residues long. This CDR3 reads CASSGQGARGYTF. The CDR3 DNA reads TGTGCCAGCAGTGGACAGGGGGCTCGAGGCTACACCTTC.

The chain combines TRBV7-9 with TRBJ1-1; unclear D gene. V shed 0 bases and J shed 3 bases, with 8 bases lying between them. The CDR3 covers 14 residues. CDR1 and CDR2 from the germline V gene are SEHNR and FQNEAQ (reference sequence). The CDR3 reads CASSLASAHTEAFF. The CDR3 DNA follows: TGTGCCAGCAGCTTAGCGAGCGCCCACACTGAAGCTTTCTTT.

This clone was seen more than once but under ten times. Other DNA variants within this sample encode the same CDR3. The rearrangement uses TRBV7-6 and TRBJ2-5; TRBD2 might be the D (7 bases). Germline V gene data show CDR1 as SGHVS and CDR2 as FNYEAQ. Trimming took off 0 bases at V and 5 bases at J, with 13 bases between the two ends. This CDR3 has 15 residues. Here the CDR3 DNA reads TGTGCCAGCAGCTTAGCGGGAGGGGGAAGGGAGACCCAGTACTTC. Translation gives CASSLAGGGRETQYF. Using reference TRBV7-6 and TRBJ2-5 for the parts outside the CDR3, the full variable domain is GAGVSQSPRYKVTKRGQDVALRCDPISGHVSLYWYRQALGQGPEFLTYFNYEAQQDKSGLPNDRFSAERPEGSISTLTIQRTEQRDSAMYRCASSLAGGGRETQYFGPGTRLLVL.

This clone has a handful of counts. Given the absence of the conserved phenylalanine or tryptophan at the CDR3 end, a read error is likely. J is TRBJ1-1 and V is TRBV29-1, with unresolved D. V was pared by 6 bases and J by 0 bases, with 14 bases between. Germline V CDR1 and CDR2: SQVTM, ANQGSEA. The CDR3 is made up of 14 amino acids. Here the CDR3 DNA reads TGCAGCGTGCCCGGAGCAGGAGTGAACACTGAAGCTTTCCTT. This gives the protein CSVPGAGVNTEAFL.

V usage is TRBV10-1 and J usage is TRBJ1-2, with a possible D match to TRBD1 (6 bases). The CDR3 runs 14 residues. Germline V gives CDR1 WNHNN, CDR2 SYGVQD (reference sequence). Trimming stripped 10 bases from V and 4 bases from J, with 19 bases between. The CDR3 is CAIALSLRGYGYTF. The CDR3 DNA is TGCGCCATAGCACTAAGCCTCAGGGGCTATGGCTACACCTTC.

The chain carries TRBV15 and TRBJ2-3; D gene ambiguous. Germline CDR1 reads LNHNV; CDR2 reads YYDKDF (reference sequence). The ends were cut back, 0 bases at V and 0 bases at J, with 4 bases in the middle. The CDR3 is 14 amino acids. The CDR3 here is CATSRDQSTDTQYF. The CDR3 nucleotides read TGTGCCACCAGCAGAGATCAGAGCACAGATACGCAGTATTTT. Filled out from reference TRBV15 and TRBJ2-3, the complete variable domain reads DAMVIQNPRYQVTQFGKPVTLSCSQTLNHNVMYWYQQKSSQAPKLLFHYYDKDFNNEADTPDNFQSRRPNTSFCFLDIRSPGLGDTAMYLCATSRDQSTDTQYFGPGTRLTVL.

The chain recombines TRBV2 with TRBJ2-1, with D possibly TRBD2 on 7 matching bases. V was clipped by 11 bases and J by 0 bases, with 17 bases between them. This CDR3 has 15 residues. CDR1 SNHLY and CDR2 FYNNEI come from the germline V gene. For the CDR3, the DNA is TGTGCCGGTAAGGGGGGAGGGAGCTCCTACAATGAGCAGTTCTTC. Its protein is CAGKGGGSSYNEQFF.

The chain uses TRBV5-4 and TRBJ2-6, with 7 bases identical to TRBD1. CDR1 is SGHNT, CDR2 YYREEE, per germline (reference sequence). The CDR3 has 15 residues. Unmatched junction bases numbered 4, after V lost 5 bases and J lost 2 bases. CDR3 sequence (DNA): TGTGCCAGCAGTCTTGACAGGGCTGGGGCCAACGTCCTGACTTTC. Its translation: CASSLDRAGANVLTF.

Note on this clone: The sample has other DNA sequences that encode this CDR3 too. The chain has TRBV7-6 and TRBJ2-7; D is ambiguous. The CDR3 length is 14 residues. Looked up from germline, CDR1 is SGHVS and CDR2 is FNYEAQ. Trimming pared 1 base from V and 2 bases from J, leaving 9 bases between. The CDR3 sequence: CASSLVGSTYEQYF. The CDR3 nucleotides are TGTGCCAGCAGCTTAGTCGGCAGCACCTACGAGCAGTACTTC.

The chain recombines TRBV28 with TRBJ2-7; D is undetermined. The CDR3 is 13 amino acids. The germline gives CDR1 MDHEN, CDR2 SYDVKM. V dropped 6 bases and J dropped 5 bases, with 14 bases sitting between them. The CDR3 region is CASSPNALDEQYF. The CDR3 DNA reads TGTGCCAGCAGCCCCAACGCGTTAGACGAGCAGTACTTC.

This clone was seen a handful of times. V usage is TRBV9 and J usage is TRBJ2-2, with TRBD1 matching 9 bases. The V gene's germline CDR1 is SGDLS and CDR2 YYNGEE. With 0 bases clipped from V and 3 bases from J, the junction kept 0 bases outside the gene matches. The CDR3 is made up of 15 amino acids. The chain's CDR3 is CASSVGTGDTGELFF. The CDR3 bases are TGTGCCAGCAGCGTAGGGACAGGGGACACCGGGGAGCTGTTTTTT.

This clone was counted a few times. The CDR3 coding sequence is TGTGCCAGCAGTGGCGGGAGGGCCGCAGATACGCAGTATTTT. Amino acids: CASSGGRAADTQYF. The genes are TRBV6-4 and TRBJ2-3, with 9 bases identical to TRBD2. The CDR3 has 14 residues. Germline V gene data show CDR1 as MRHNA and CDR2 as SNTAGT. With 4 bases clipped from V and 4 bases from J, the junction kept 3 bases outside the gene matches.

The chain is built from TRBV10-3 and TRBJ2-7, with TRBD2 as a possible D gene (6 bases). V was trimmed by 4 bases and J by 2 bases, leaving 9 bases between them. The CDR3 totals 13 residues. The germline gives CDR1 ENHRY, CDR2 SYGVKD. The CDR3 protein is CAISAAGTYEQYF. The CDR3 DNA reads TGTGCCATCAGTGCGGCGGGAACCTACGAGCAGTACTTC.

This clone has only a few counts. The rearrangement joins TRBV4-3 to TRBJ2-1, with TRBD2 matching over 11 bases. The CDR3 has 15 amino acids. The V segment lost 4 bases and the J segment 5 bases; nucleotides outside the gene matches: 4. Germline assignment: CDR1 LGHNA and CDR2 YSLEER. CDR3 coding DNA: TGCGCCAGCAGCCTCGGGACTAGCGGCCACAATGAGCAGTTCTTC. Translating it yields CASSLGTSGHNEQFF.

This clone was counted only a few times. The rearrangement uses TRBV15 and TRBJ2-7; D assignment may be TRBD1 or TRBD2 (5 bases each). Germline V gene data show CDR1 as LNHNV and CDR2 as YYDKDF (reference sequence). V lost 1 base and J lost 3, with 16 bases in between. The CDR3 totals 16 residues. CDR3: CATSRGGDIRIYEQYF. The DNA of the CDR3 is TGTGCCACCAGCAGAGGAGGGGATATCAGGATCTACGAGCAGTACTTC. Looking up the rest from reference TRBV15 and TRBJ2-7 gives the full variable domain: DAMVIQNPRYQVTQFGKPVTLSCSQTLNHNVMYWYQQKSSQAPKLLFHYYDKDFNNEADTPDNFQSRRPNTSFCFLDIRSPGLGDTAMYLCATSRGGDIRIYEQYFGPGTRLTVT.

CDR3: CASSERTANQPQHF. The CDR3 nucleotides read TGTGCCAGCAGTGAACGGACAGCCAATCAGCCCCAGCATTTT. The rearrangement joins TRBV6-5 to TRBJ1-5; D may be TRBD1 (6 bases). CDR3 length equals 14 residues. Germline CDR1 reads MNHEY; CDR2 reads SVGAGI. V was trimmed by 5 bases and J by 3 bases, leaving 11 bases between them.

In this sample, this clone turned up many times. The sample has other DNA sequences that encode this CDR3 too. V gene TRBV7-3 combines with J gene TRBJ2-3, with 7 bases identical to TRBD1. CDR1 and CDR2 from the germline V gene are SGHTA and FQGTGA. J gave up 2 bases and V 1 base, and 3 bases lay outside the gene matches. This CDR3 has 15 amino acids. CDR3: CASSLRGGDTDTQYF. As DNA, the CDR3 is TGTGCCAGCAGCTTAAGAGGGGGCGACACAGATACGCAGTATTTT.

V usage is TRBV18 and J usage is TRBJ2-7; D is uncertain. The germline V gene has CDR1 KGHSH and CDR2 LQKENI. The CDR3 has 14 amino acids. Trimming stripped 1 base from V and 6 bases from J, with 13 bases between. The CDR3 sequence: CASSPQRWRREQYF. In DNA form, the CDR3 reads TGTGCCAGCTCACCACAGCGTTGGCGGCGCGAGCAGTACTTC.

This clone appeared once. This rearrangement joins TRBV7-6 to TRBJ2-3, with D possibly being TRBD1 (6 bases). The CDR3 contains 14 residues. V was shortened by 5 bases and J by 6 bases, with 15 bases between the two germline ends. Germline V gene data show CDR1 as SGHVS and CDR2 as FNYEAQ. CDR3 loop: CASSPRTVLDTQYF. The CDR3, as DNA: TGTGCCAGCAGCCCACGGACAGTCCTGGATACGCAGTATTTT.

V gene TRBV10-3 combines with J gene TRBJ1-1, with a possible D match to TRBD1 (6 bases). The V end was cut by 0 bases, the J end by 3 bases, with 11 bases between. The CDR3 covers 15 residues. The germline gives CDR1 ENHRY, CDR2 SYGVKD. CDR3 protein: CAISESRGLDTEAFF. The DNA for the CDR3 is TGTGCCATCAGTGAGTCACGGGGGCTGGACACTGAAGCTTTCTTT.

The gene calls are TRBV5-1 and TRBJ2-2, with D uncertain. The CDR3 has 14 residues. The germline CDR1 and CDR2 sequences are SGHRS and YFSETQ. With 1 base removed from V and 0 bases from J, the gap between germline ends came to 4 bases. The CDR3 loop reads CASSLNPNTGELFF. CDR3 in DNA: TGCGCCAGCAGCTTGAATCCGAACACCGGGGAGCTGTTTTTT. Full variable domain (rest looked up from reference TRBV5-1 and TRBJ2-2): KAGVTQTPRYLIKTRGQQVTLSCSPISGHRSVSWYQQTPGQGLQFLFEYFSETQRNKGNFPGRFSGRQFSNSRSEMNVSTLELGDSALYLCASSLNPNTGELFFGEGSRLTVL.

This clone was recorded once. The gene calls are TRBV6-1 and TRBJ2-3; D is uncertain. V was pared by 5 bases and J by 6 bases, with 15 bases between. This CDR3 has 14 amino acids. Looked up from germline, CDR1 is MNHNS and CDR2 is SASEGT. CDR3 loop: CASSRSGNGDTQYF. CDR3 sequence (DNA): TGTGCCAGCAGTCGATCTGGGAATGGTGATACGCAGTATTTT.

The CDR3 sequence is CASSLDPYEQYF. The CDR3 bases are TGTGCCAGCAGCCTCGACCCCTACGAGCAGTACTTC. V is TRBV7-2 and J is TRBJ2-7; no clear D gene. V was trimmed by 5 bases and J by 2 bases, leaving 7 bases between them. This CDR3 spans 12 amino acids. Germline CDR1 SGHTA, CDR2 FQGNSA.

The chain joins TRBV30 to TRBJ2-5, with a possible D match to TRBD2 (5 bases). This CDR3 comprises 13 residues. V was shortened by 0 bases and J by 3 bases, with 8 bases between the two germline ends. Germline-derived CDR1 and CDR2 are GTSNPN and SVGIG (reference sequence). The DNA for the CDR3 is TGTGCCTGGAGTGTTTTAGCGAAAGAGACCCAGTACTTC. It specifies CAWSVLAKETQYF.

In its sample, this clone was seen a few times. V is TRBV9 and J is TRBJ2-2; D gene unclear. The CDR3 is 16 amino acids. The V end lost 0 bases, the J end lost 0 bases, and 9 bases lay between the germline ends. The germline V gene encodes CDR1 SGDLS and CDR2 YYNGEE. The DNA of the CDR3 is TGTGCCAGCAGCGTAGGGGCGAGAGCGAACACCGGGGAGCTGTTTTTT. Amino acid sequence: CASSVGARANTGELFF.

This chain joins TRBV7-3 and TRBJ1-1; 7 positions agree with TRBD1. Germline loops: CDR1 SGHTA, CDR2 FQGTGA. J lost 5 bases, V lost 5 bases, and 11 bases had no gene match. The CDR3 is 15 residues long. The CDR3 DNA is TGTGCCAGCAGCGATCTCTCGACAGGGTCAACTGAAGCTTTCTTT. As protein: CASSDLSTGSTEAFF.

The CDR3 nucleotides read TGTGCCATCAGTGAGTCCCGGGAATATGGCTACACCTTC. Amino acids: CAISESREYGYTF. The chain combines TRBV10-3 with TRBJ1-2; no firm D call. The ends were cut back, 0 bases at V and 5 bases at J, with 7 bases in the middle. Germline CDR1 and CDR2: ENHRY and SYGVKD. This CDR3 comprises 13 residues.

This clone was counted between two and nine times. Its ends do not fully match the called genes, so a read error is possible. This CDR3 is also generated by other DNA sequences in the sample. CDR3 amino acids: CASSEGRQENEKLFF. Written as DNA, the CDR3 is TGTGCCAGCAGTGAAGGGAGGCAGGAGAATGAAAAACTGTTCTTT. The chain links TRBV6-1 to TRBJ1-4; D not certain. The germline V gene encodes CDR1 MNHNS and CDR2 SASEGT. This CDR3 spans 15 amino acids.

The table lists this clone with a count of one. V gene TRBV9 combines with J gene TRBJ2-5, with D uncertain. V dropped 4 bases and J dropped 0 bases, with 10 bases sitting between them. CDR1 SGDLS and CDR2 YYNGEE come from the germline V gene. This CDR3 is 14 amino acids long. CDR3 DNA sequence: TGTGCCAGCAGCCCGCTAGGGAACCAAGAGACCCAGTACTTC. This encodes CASSPLGNQETQYF.

The chain recombines TRBV6-1 with TRBJ2-3, with D tentatively TRBD2 (5 bases). This CDR3 region has 13 residues. Trimming removed 5 bases from V and 6 bases from J, with 12 bases in between. Germline-derived CDR1 and CDR2 are MNHNS and SASEGT. CDR3 in DNA: TGTGCCAGCAGTCCTACTAGGGTGGATACGCAGTATTTT. Its protein is CASSPTRVDTQYF.